A selection of T cell receptor beta chains follows, all from one sample in a study of cytomegalovirus exposure and HLA in healthy donors. This table comes from immunoSEQ multiplex PCR, and its TCRdb copy is limited to in-frame clones, with some not included. This table has roughly 120,000 clones, roughly 80% appearing once. Sample: PBMCs. The receptors were gathered from a man aged 45-65 years in good health and CMV-seropositive. CDR3s include the opening cysteine and the closing phenylalanine or tryptophan. A D gene is named only where the DNA matches it firmly. Rows give clone size only sometimes, using once, few, many, or a class for an expanded clone.

v_call: TRBV5-1; clone_size: .; d_call: .; j_call: TRBJ1-5; cdr3_aa: CASSLDSYGQPQHF; cdr3_nt: TGCGCCAGCAGCTTGGACAGTTATGGTCAGCCCCAGCATTTT
v_call: TRBV28; clone_size: once; d_call: TRBD1; j_call: TRBJ2-7; cdr3_aa: CASRTKGQGAGYEQYF; cdr3_nt: TGTGCCAGCAGAACCAAAGGACAGGGGGCGGGGTACGAGCAGTACTTC
v_call: TRBV28; clone_size: .; d_call: .; j_call: TRBJ1-1; cdr3_aa: CASSLGGAIEAFF; cdr3_nt: TGTGCCAGCAGCCTGGGGGGGGCGATTGAAGCTTTCTTT
v_call: TRBV21-1; clone_size: .; d_call: .; j_call: TRBJ2-5; cdr3_aa: CASSKTEEQYF; cdr3_nt: TGTGCCAGCAGCAAAACGGAGGAGCAGTACTTC
v_call: TRBV6-6; clone_size: .; d_call: .; j_call: TRBJ2-1; cdr3_aa: CASSPDRYYNEQFF; cdr3_nt: TGTGCCAGCAGCCCAGACAGGTACTACAATGAGCAGTTCTTC
v_call: TRBV30; clone_size: .; d_call: .; j_call: TRBJ1-2; cdr3_aa: CAWSVPTVQYGYTF; cdr3_nt: TGTGCCTGGAGTGTCCCCACAGTCCAGTATGGCTACACCTTC
v_call: TRBV6-5; clone_size: .; d_call: .; j_call: TRBJ1-2; cdr3_aa: CASSYSLRPGYNGYTF; cdr3_nt: TGTGCCAGCAGTTACTCGTTGAGGCCAGGGTATAATGGCTACACCTTC
v_call: TRBV2; clone_size: .; d_call: TRBD1; j_call: TRBJ2-6; cdr3_aa: CASSKTGAGANVLTF; cdr3_nt: TGTGCCAGCAGTAAAACAGGGGCTGGGGCCAACGTCCTGACTTTC
v_call: TRBV30; clone_size: .; d_call: TRBD1; j_call: TRBJ1-1; cdr3_aa: CAWRGQANTEAFF; cdr3_nt: TGTGCCTGGAGGGGACAGGCGAACACTGAAGCTTTCTTT
v_call: TRBV6-5; clone_size: few; d_call: .; j_call: TRBJ2-7; cdr3_aa: CASSYGQLYEQYF; cdr3_nt: TGTGCCAGCAGTTACGGGCAGCTTTACGAGCAGTACTTC
v_call: TRBV10-3; clone_size: .; d_call: .; j_call: TRBJ1-6; cdr3_aa: CATLGGGQNSPLHF; cdr3_nt: TGTGCCACCTTAGGGGGGGGCCAAAATTCACCCCTCCACTTT
v_call: TRBV5-1; clone_size: .; d_call: TRBD1; j_call: TRBJ2-1; cdr3_aa: CASSRQGLPLGEQFF; cdr3_nt: TGCGCCAGCAGCCGACAGGGTTTGCCTCTGGGTGAGCAGTTCTTC
v_call: TRBV7-9; clone_size: .; d_call: TRBD1; j_call: TRBJ1-1; cdr3_aa: CASSLAGDSPAFF; cdr3_nt: TGTGCCAGCAGCTTAGCTGGGGACAGCCCCGCTTTCTTT
v_call: TRBV7-2; clone_size: .; d_call: TRBD1; j_call: TRBJ1-6; cdr3_aa: CASSLEMTGDSPLHF; cdr3_nt: TGTGCCAGCAGCTTAGAAATGACAGGGGATTCACCCCTCCACTTT
v_call: TRBV27; clone_size: .; d_call: TRBD1; j_call: TRBJ1-5; cdr3_aa: CASSAYYRGRSNQPQHF; cdr3_nt: TGTGCCAGCAGTGCCTATTACAGGGGTCGGAGCAATCAGCCCCAGCATTTT
v_call: TRBV2; clone_size: few; d_call: TRBD1; j_call: TRBJ2-5; cdr3_aa: CASKPRQGGETQYF; cdr3_nt: TGTGCCAGCAAGCCGAGACAGGGCGGAGAGACCCAGTACTTC
v_call: TRBV6-6; clone_size: .; d_call: TRBD1; j_call: TRBJ2-3; cdr3_aa: CASSSRQGHTDTQYF; cdr3_nt: TGTGCCAGCAGTTCTCGACAGGGGCACACAGATACGCAGTATTTT
v_call: TRBV5-1; clone_size: few; d_call: TRBD2; j_call: TRBJ2-5; cdr3_aa: CASSLSPSGARQETQYF; cdr3_nt: TGCGCCAGCAGCTTGTCACCGAGCGGGGCGAGGCAAGAGACCCAGTACTTC
v_call: TRBV5-1; clone_size: .; d_call: TRBD2; j_call: TRBJ2-3; cdr3_aa: CASSSSTSGGPDTQYF; cdr3_nt: TGCGCCAGCAGTTCTTCAACTAGCGGGGGGCCAGATACGCAGTATTTT
v_call: TRBV6-6; clone_size: .; d_call: .; j_call: TRBJ1-1; cdr3_aa: CASSRQVDTEAFF; cdr3_nt: TGTGCCAGCAGCCGACAGGTGGACACTGAAGCTTTCTTT
v_call: TRBV21-1; clone_size: .; d_call: .; j_call: TRBJ1-1; cdr3_aa: CASSFRYTEAFF; cdr3_nt: TGTGCCAGCAGCTTTCGGTACACTGAAGCTTTCTTT
v_call: TRBV5-5; clone_size: .; d_call: TRBD2; j_call: TRBJ2-5; cdr3_aa: CASSSGGTSGGGIETQYF; cdr3_nt: TGTGCCAGCAGCTCCGGAGGGACTAGCGGAGGGGGTATAGAGACCCAGTACTTC
v_call: TRBV2; clone_size: once; d_call: TRBD1; j_call: TRBJ1-2; cdr3_aa: CASSVQGQRYGYTF; cdr3_nt: TGTGCCAGCAGTGTCCAGGGACAGCGCTATGGCTACACCTTC
v_call: TRBV7-2; clone_size: .; d_call: TRBD1; j_call: TRBJ2-1; cdr3_aa: CASSPWTGGARNEQFF; cdr3_nt: TGTGCCAGCAGCCCCTGGACAGGGGGAGCGAGGAATGAGCAGTTCTTC
v_call: TRBV19; clone_size: .; d_call: TRBD1; j_call: TRBJ1-5; cdr3_aa: CASSPWQGAGNQPQHF; cdr3_nt: TGTGCCAGTAGTCCCTGGCAGGGGGCAGGAAATCAGCCCCAGCATTTT
v_call: TRBV19; clone_size: .; d_call: TRBD2; j_call: TRBJ2-7; cdr3_aa: CASSPGLAGYSYEQYF; cdr3_nt: TGTGCCAGTAGTCCCGGACTAGCGGGATACTCCTACGAGCAGTACTTC
v_call: TRBV29-1; clone_size: once; d_call: .; j_call: TRBJ1-2; cdr3_aa: CSVEEAIRGYGYTF; cdr3_nt: TGCAGCGTTGAAGAGGCGATTAGGGGTTATGGCTACACCTTC
v_call: TRBV7-8; clone_size: .; d_call: TRBD2; j_call: TRBJ2-1; cdr3_aa: CASSFLAGVNEQFF; cdr3_nt: TGTGCCAGCAGCTTTCTAGCGGGAGTTAATGAGCAGTTCTTC
v_call: TRBV2; clone_size: .; d_call: .; j_call: TRBJ1-1; cdr3_aa: CASKGGTEAFF; cdr3_nt: TGTGCCAGCAAAGGGGGTACTGAAGCTTTCTTT
v_call: TRBV9; clone_size: .; d_call: .; j_call: TRBJ1-2; cdr3_aa: CASSPSSKVGGHHYGYTF; cdr3_nt: TGTGCCAGCAGCCCATCCTCAAAGGTGGGGGGGCATCACTATGGCTACACCTTC
v_call: TRBV30; clone_size: .; d_call: TRBD1; j_call: TRBJ2-2; cdr3_aa: CAWRGQGTVGTGELFF; cdr3_nt: TGTGCCTGGAGGGGACAGGGAACGGTTGGCACCGGGGAGCTGTTTTTT
v_call: TRBV28; clone_size: .; d_call: .; j_call: TRBJ2-2; cdr3_aa: CASSLAGESSGELFF; cdr3_nt: TGTGCCAGCAGTTTGGCAGGGGAGTCTTCCGGGGAGCTGTTTTTT
v_call: TRBV21-1; clone_size: .; d_call: .; j_call: TRBJ1-2; cdr3_aa: CASTLPFPEDYGYTF; cdr3_nt: TGTGCCAGCACCCTACCCTTCCCGGAGGACTATGGCTACACCTTC
v_call: TRBV6-4; clone_size: .; d_call: TRBD2; j_call: TRBJ2-1; cdr3_aa: CASSDLPSGINEQFF; cdr3_nt: TGTGCCAGCAGTGACCTGCCTAGCGGGATCAATGAGCAGTTCTTC
v_call: TRBV19; clone_size: .; d_call: TRBD2; j_call: TRBJ2-1; cdr3_aa: CASSIVAGGWNEQFF; cdr3_nt: TGTGCCAGTAGTATAGTAGCGGGGGGGTGGAATGAGCAGTTCTTC
v_call: TRBV4-1; clone_size: .; d_call: .; j_call: TRBJ2-6; cdr3_aa: CASSPRKGKTGANVLTF; cdr3_nt: TGCGCCAGCAGCCCGAGAAAGGGGAAAACTGGGGCCAACGTCCTGACTTTC
v_call: TRBV19; clone_size: .; d_call: TRBD1; j_call: TRBJ2-7; cdr3_aa: CASSMGPTGGTYEQYF; cdr3_nt: TGTGCCAGTAGTATGGGACCGACAGGGGGTACCTACGAGCAGTACTTC
v_call: TRBV10-3; clone_size: .; d_call: TRBD1; j_call: TRBJ2-7; cdr3_aa: CAISEGPGQTYEQYF; cdr3_nt: TGTGCCATCAGTGAGGGGCCGGGACAGACATACGAGCAGTACTTC
v_call: TRBV11-3; clone_size: .; d_call: TRBD2; j_call: TRBJ2-1; cdr3_aa: CASSLGLAGVSEQFF; cdr3_nt: TGTGCCAGCAGCTTAGGTCTAGCGGGGGTGAGTGAGCAGTTCTTC
v_call: TRBV28; clone_size: few; d_call: .; j_call: TRBJ1-2; cdr3_aa: CASSPRGGSYGYTF; cdr3_nt: TGTGCCAGCAGCCCCCGGGGGGGATCATATGGCTACACCTTC
v_call: TRBV2; clone_size: .; d_call: TRBD1; j_call: TRBJ1-2; cdr3_aa: CAWGQGGNYGYTF; cdr3_nt: TGTGCCTGGGGACAGGGGGGTAACTATGGCTACACCTTC
v_call: TRBV10-1; clone_size: .; d_call: .; j_call: TRBJ2-1; cdr3_aa: CASSEGGRNEQFF; cdr3_nt: TGCGCCAGCAGTGAAGGGGGACGTAATGAGCAGTTCTTC